The present TCR beta chain was sequenced within a study of regulatory T cells in long-lasting Graves disease. Germline V lookup: CDR1 LGHDT, CDR2 YNNKEL (reference sequence). There are 14 residues in the CDR3. J was trimmed by 3 bases and V by 7 bases; bases with no gene match: 6. Only one count was recorded for this clonotype. Both iRepertoire HTBI primers and Arm-PCR of CDR3 regions were used to build the TCR beta libraries. TCRdb called the multiplex PCR reads again in MiXCR, with one record for every CDR3 protein. This sample has 250,000 to 300,000 distinct CDR3 sequences, with about 20% found just once. Time point of the sample: newly diagnosed GD, antithyroid drugs for less than 3 months. RNA isolated from PBMCs was used to make the TCR library. In addition, the sample was reused for a study of T cells in Graves' hyperthyroidism and ophthalmopathy.

This chain joins TRBV3-1 and TRBJ1-2, with 9 nucleotides matching TRBD1. The starting material was peripheral blood mononuclear cells (PBMCs), obtained at new diagnosis, from a patient treated with antithyroid drugs. The TCR originated in a woman in her 30s with Graves disease. In DNA, the CDR3 is TGTGCCAGCAACCCTGGACAGGGGTACTATGGCTACACCTTC. Residues: CASNPGQGYYGYTF.